This is a list of T cell receptor beta chains from one sample in a study of blood T cell repertoires in COVID-19. TCRdb keeps only in-frame clones here, not all; method: immunoSEQ multiplex PCR. The repertoire consists of around 300,000 clones, with roughly 85% occurring once and the leading ten covering approximately 6%. Source material: PBMCs or T cells enriched from blood (not recorded which). Source of these receptors: a woman aged 40 to 50 who had recovered from COVID-19. Each CDR3 is given with its conserved first and last residue. Fields, in order: D gene, clone size, V gene, J gene, CDR3 DNA, CDR3 protein. The D gene is left open where the match is weak. Clone size, where shown, is once, few, many, or a class for clones that have expanded.

d_call: TRBD2; clone_size: -; v_call: TRBV7-6; j_call: TRBJ2-2; cdr3_nt: TGTGCCAGCAGCTCAGCCGCTAGCGGGCACAACACCGGGGAGCTGTTTTTT; cdr3_aa: CASSSAASGHNTGELFF
d_call: -; clone_size: -; v_call: TRBV5-8; j_call: TRBJ1-5; cdr3_nt: TGTGCCAGCAGCCGGCGGGGCCAGCCCCAGCATTTT; cdr3_aa: CASSRRGQPQHF
d_call: -; clone_size: -; v_call: TRBV5-1; j_call: TRBJ2-7; cdr3_nt: TGCGCCAGCAGCAAGGACAGATCACGGTCCTACGAGCAGTACTTC; cdr3_aa: CASSKDRSRSYEQYF
d_call: TRBD2; clone_size: -; v_call: TRBV5-1; j_call: TRBJ2-1; cdr3_nt: TGCGCCAGCAGCACCGGACTAGTATACAATGAGCAGTTCTTC; cdr3_aa: CASSTGLVYNEQFF
d_call: TRBD1; clone_size: -; v_call: TRBV9; j_call: TRBJ2-5; cdr3_nt: TGTGCCAGCAGCGTAGCAGGGACAGGGAGAGAACAGACCCAGTACTTC; cdr3_aa: CASSVAGTGREQTQYF
d_call: TRBD1; clone_size: -; v_call: TRBV28; j_call: TRBJ2-7; cdr3_nt: TGTGCCAGCAGTTCCGGCAGGGGGCCTAACGAGCAGTACTTC; cdr3_aa: CASSSGRGPNEQYF
d_call: -; clone_size: -; v_call: TRBV5-6; j_call: TRBJ2-7; cdr3_nt: TGTGCCAGCAGCTTGGTGTCTGCCTACGAGCAGTACTTC; cdr3_aa: CASSLVSAYEQYF
d_call: TRBD1; clone_size: -; v_call: TRBV24-1; j_call: TRBJ1-1; cdr3_nt: TGTGCCACCACCGAGGGGGCGAACACTGAAGCTTTCTTT; cdr3_aa: CATTEGANTEAFF
d_call: TRBD1; clone_size: -; v_call: TRBV28; j_call: TRBJ1-1; cdr3_nt: TGTGCCAGCACCGGGACAGGGGAGGTTGGTTCTGAAGCTTTCTTT; cdr3_aa: CASTGTGEVGSEAFF
d_call: -; clone_size: -; v_call: TRBV18; j_call: TRBJ1-5; cdr3_nt: TGTGCCAGCTCACCCGACCAGATCGGGAATCAGCCCCAGCATTTT; cdr3_aa: CASSPDQIGNQPQHF
d_call: -; clone_size: few; v_call: TRBV4-2; j_call: TRBJ1-6; cdr3_nt: TGTGCCAGCAGCCAATATAACGCCGTGAGCTCCTATAATTCACCCCTCCACTTT; cdr3_aa: CASSQYNAVSSYNSPLHF
d_call: TRBD1; clone_size: -; v_call: TRBV28; j_call: TRBJ1-4; cdr3_nt: TGTGCCAGCCTAGGGACAGGGGGTGATGAAAAACTGTTTTTT; cdr3_aa: CASLGTGGDEKLFF
d_call: TRBD2; clone_size: -; v_call: TRBV9; j_call: TRBJ2-4; cdr3_nt: TGTGCCAGCAGCCCCCAACCAGGAACCGGGACTAGCGGGAGGGGAAACATTCAGTACTTC; cdr3_aa: CASSPQPGTGTSGRGNIQYF
d_call: -; clone_size: -; v_call: TRBV10-3; j_call: TRBJ1-5; cdr3_nt: TGTGCCATCAGTGAGGCGGTAGGGGAAGCCACCCAGCCCCAGCATTTT; cdr3_aa: CAISEAVGEATQPQHF
d_call: -; clone_size: -; v_call: TRBV2; j_call: TRBJ2-3; cdr3_nt: TGTGCCAGCAGTGAGCTAAGGGTACGGGGAGATACGCAGTATTTT; cdr3_aa: CASSELRVRGDTQYF
d_call: -; clone_size: -; v_call: TRBV4-1; j_call: TRBJ1-4; cdr3_nt: TGCGCCAGCAGCCCGACAGCAACTAATGAAAAACTGTTTTTT; cdr3_aa: CASSPTATNEKLFF
d_call: -; clone_size: -; v_call: TRBV3-1/TRBV3-2; j_call: TRBJ1-2; cdr3_nt: TGTGCCAGCAGCCACTCCTCCTCACAAGCGACCCAACCCTATGGCTACACCTTC; cdr3_aa: CASSHSSSQATQPYGYTF
d_call: TRBD1; clone_size: -; v_call: TRBV18; j_call: TRBJ2-3; cdr3_nt: TGTGCCAGCTCACCGGACAGGGGGATCACAGATACGCAGTATTTT; cdr3_aa: CASSPDRGITDTQYF
d_call: -; clone_size: -; v_call: TRBV4-2; j_call: TRBJ2-7; cdr3_nt: TGTGCCAGCAGCCAAGTAGCCTTTGGGAGAACGAATTACGAGCAGTACTTC; cdr3_aa: CASSQVAFGRTNYEQYF
d_call: -; clone_size: -; v_call: TRBV27; j_call: TRBJ2-3; cdr3_nt: TGTGCCAGCAAAGCACTAGCTTCGGGAGATACGCAGTATTTT; cdr3_aa: CASKALASGDTQYF
d_call: -; clone_size: -; v_call: TRBV27; j_call: TRBJ1-5; cdr3_nt: TGTGCCAGCAGTTTAGACAGGTTCAATCAGCCCCAGCATTTT; cdr3_aa: CASSLDRFNQPQHF
d_call: -; clone_size: -; v_call: TRBV7-9; j_call: TRBJ1-1; cdr3_nt: TGTGCCAGCAGCCCAGCCGGGAGGACTGAAGCTTTCTTT; cdr3_aa: CASSPAGRTEAFF
d_call: -; clone_size: -; v_call: TRBV28; j_call: TRBJ1-1; cdr3_nt: TGTGCCAGCAGTTTACGGCCCGGGAGGGCTTTCTTT; cdr3_aa: CASSLRPGRAFF
d_call: -; clone_size: few; v_call: TRBV15; j_call: TRBJ2-1; cdr3_nt: TGTGCCACCAGCGCCGGAGACAGACGGCCAGCTTGGGAGCAGTTCTTC; cdr3_aa: CATSAGDRRPAWEQFF
d_call: -; clone_size: -; v_call: TRBV7-2; j_call: TRBJ1-5; cdr3_nt: TGTGCCAGCAGCCCAGGGTTCGGTCAGCCCCAGCATTTT; cdr3_aa: CASSPGFGQPQHF
d_call: -; clone_size: -; v_call: TRBV2; j_call: TRBJ2-7; cdr3_nt: TGTGCCAGCAGTGAAACAGGGTCCTACGAGCAGTACTTC; cdr3_aa: CASSETGSYEQYF
d_call: TRBD1; clone_size: -; v_call: TRBV7-2; j_call: TRBJ1-2; cdr3_nt: TGTGCCAGCAGCCCGACAGGGTCCACTGGCTACACCTTC; cdr3_aa: CASSPTGSTGYTF
d_call: TRBD1; clone_size: -; v_call: TRBV6-5; j_call: TRBJ1-2; cdr3_nt: TGTGCCAGCTGGGTGGGTCAGGGGGCTTTCGGCTACACCTTC; cdr3_aa: CASWVGQGAFGYTF
d_call: -; clone_size: -; v_call: TRBV7-2; j_call: TRBJ2-5; cdr3_nt: TGTGCCAGCAGCCAAACCGTAGACAGTCTTCGCGAGACCCAGTACTTC; cdr3_aa: CASSQTVDSLRETQYF
d_call: -; clone_size: -; v_call: TRBV2; j_call: TRBJ2-7; cdr3_nt: TGTGCCAGCTCTTTGGGACTCCTAGTCTACGAGCAGTACTTC; cdr3_aa: CASSLGLLVYEQYF
d_call: TRBD2; clone_size: -; v_call: TRBV7-9; j_call: TRBJ2-7; cdr3_nt: TGTGCCAGCAGCCCCCCCGGGGGGGAGGGCTACGAGCAGTACTTC; cdr3_aa: CASSPPGGEGYEQYF
d_call: TRBD2; clone_size: -; v_call: TRBV13; j_call: TRBJ2-2; cdr3_nt: TGTGCCAGCTCCGGGGAGGGAACCGGGGAGCTGTTTTTT; cdr3_aa: CASSGEGTGELFF
d_call: -; clone_size: once; v_call: TRBV28; j_call: TRBJ1-1; cdr3_nt: TGTGCCAGCAGAATGGCGGTGAACACTGAAGCTTTCTTT; cdr3_aa: CASRMAVNTEAFF
d_call: TRBD1; clone_size: once; v_call: TRBV2; j_call: TRBJ1-2; cdr3_nt: TGTGCCAGCAGTGAGGACAGGGAGAACTATGGCTACACCTTC; cdr3_aa: CASSEDRENYGYTF
d_call: TRBD1; clone_size: few; v_call: TRBV27; j_call: TRBJ1-6; cdr3_nt: TGTGCCAGCAGTCGGGGACAGGGGAATTCACCCCTCCACTTT; cdr3_aa: CASSRGQGNSPLHF
d_call: -; clone_size: -; v_call: TRBV7-2; j_call: TRBJ1-1; cdr3_nt: TGTGCCAGCAGCTTAGGGTCCAGGGTCGCTGAAGCTTTCTTT; cdr3_aa: CASSLGSRVAEAFF
d_call: TRBD1; clone_size: once; v_call: TRBV7-3; j_call: TRBJ2-7; cdr3_nt: TGTGCCAGCAGCCCTGGACAGGGGACCGCGCAGTACTTC; cdr3_aa: CASSPGQGTAQYF
d_call: -; clone_size: -; v_call: TRBV12-5; j_call: TRBJ2-7; cdr3_nt: TGTGCTAGTGGCCCCCGGGGGGCCATCTCCTACGAGCAGTACTTC; cdr3_aa: CASGPRGAISYEQYF
d_call: TRBD1; clone_size: few; v_call: TRBV18; j_call: TRBJ2-7; cdr3_nt: TGTGCCAGCTCACCGGGACAGGGGGATGGCGAGCAGTACTTC; cdr3_aa: CASSPGQGDGEQYF
d_call: TRBD2; clone_size: once; v_call: TRBV19; j_call: TRBJ2-3; cdr3_nt: TGTGCCAGTAGTACCCTAGCGGGGATGGGGGATACGCAGTATTTT; cdr3_aa: CASSTLAGMGDTQYF
d_call: TRBD1; clone_size: -; v_call: TRBV6-5; j_call: TRBJ2-2; cdr3_nt: TGTGCCAGCAGTAGGACAGGGGAAGGCGGGGAGCTGTTTTTT; cdr3_aa: CASSRTGEGGELFF
d_call: -; clone_size: -; v_call: TRBV18; j_call: TRBJ1-4; cdr3_nt: TGTGCCAGCTCACCACAGCCTAATGAAAAACTGTTTTTT; cdr3_aa: CASSPQPNEKLFF
d_call: -; clone_size: -; v_call: TRBV18; j_call: TRBJ1-5; cdr3_nt: TGTGCCAGCTCACCACCGTCACAGGGTAGCAATCAGCCCCAGCATTTT; cdr3_aa: CASSPPSQGSNQPQHF
d_call: TRBD1; clone_size: -; v_call: TRBV19; j_call: TRBJ1-2; cdr3_nt: TGTGCCAGTAGGAGAGACAGGGGTAACTATGGCTACACCTTC; cdr3_aa: CASRRDRGNYGYTF
d_call: TRBD2; clone_size: -; v_call: TRBV2; j_call: TRBJ2-1; cdr3_nt: TGTGCCAGCTTAGTAGGGGGGCTCGGACTAGCGGGAACGGTTGCCTACAATGAGCAGTTCTTC; cdr3_aa: CASLVGGLGLAGTVAYNEQFF
d_call: TRBD2; clone_size: -; v_call: TRBV3-1/TRBV3-2; j_call: TRBJ2-1; cdr3_nt: TGTGCCAGCAGCCACCGACTAGCTCAGTTCTTC; cdr3_aa: CASSHRLAQFF
d_call: -; clone_size: -; v_call: TRBV11-3; j_call: TRBJ1-6; cdr3_nt: TGTGCCAGCAGCTTAGGTCGGTCTTCACCCCTCCACTTT; cdr3_aa: CASSLGRSSPLHF
d_call: TRBD2; clone_size: -; v_call: TRBV7-8; j_call: TRBJ2-1; cdr3_nt: TGTGCCAGCAGCTTAGGGTTGGCTAGCGGGAGGGTTGGCAATGAGCAGTTCTTC; cdr3_aa: CASSLGLASGRVGNEQFF
d_call: TRBD2; clone_size: -; v_call: TRBV6-5; j_call: TRBJ2-1; cdr3_nt: TGTGCCAGCAACGACCGGACTAGCGGTTACAATGAGCAGTTCTTC; cdr3_aa: CASNDRTSGYNEQFF
d_call: TRBD2; clone_size: few; v_call: TRBV6-2/TRBV6-3; j_call: TRBJ2-3; cdr3_nt: TGTGCCAGCAGCCCTGGGGGAGGGAAAGGCACAGATACGCAGTATTTT; cdr3_aa: CASSPGGGKGTDTQYF
d_call: -; clone_size: -; v_call: TRBV28; j_call: TRBJ1-3; cdr3_nt: TGTGCCAGCATTAGGGACACAACCTCTGGAAACACCATATATTTT; cdr3_aa: CASIRDTTSGNTIYF
d_call: -; clone_size: once; v_call: TRBV28; j_call: TRBJ2-2; cdr3_nt: TGTGCCAGCAGTTTTCGAGGGACGAACACCGGGGAGCTGTTTTTT; cdr3_aa: CASSFRGTNTGELFF
d_call: TRBD2; clone_size: -; v_call: TRBV7-9; j_call: TRBJ2-1; cdr3_nt: TGTGCCAGCAGCTTAAGAGCGGGGACTACCTACAATGAGCAGTTCTTC; cdr3_aa: CASSLRAGTTYNEQFF
d_call: TRBD1; clone_size: -; v_call: TRBV7-9; j_call: TRBJ2-7; cdr3_nt: TGTGCCAGCAGCACGCCGGGACAGGGAGTCGACGAGCAGTACTTC; cdr3_aa: CASSTPGQGVDEQYF
d_call: -; clone_size: -; v_call: TRBV14; j_call: TRBJ2-3; cdr3_nt: TGTGCCAGCAGCCAAGCCGGACTCGGTACGCAGTATTTT; cdr3_aa: CASSQAGLGTQYF
d_call: -; clone_size: -; v_call: TRBV15; j_call: TRBJ1-5; cdr3_nt: TGTGCCACCAGCAGAGGAACAGGGAGTGGCAATCAGCCCCAGCATTTT; cdr3_aa: CATSRGTGSGNQPQHF
d_call: TRBD2; clone_size: -; v_call: TRBV6-4; j_call: TRBJ2-1; cdr3_nt: TGTGTCAGCAGCGCCTCGGCGGGAGCCCCCTACAATGAGCAGTTCTTC; cdr3_aa: CVSSASAGAPYNEQFF
d_call: -; clone_size: once; v_call: TRBV7-9; j_call: TRBJ1-5; cdr3_nt: TGTGCCAGCAGCCCCGCGAGGGTTGGCAGCAATCAGCCCCAGCATTTT; cdr3_aa: CASSPARVGSNQPQHF
d_call: -; clone_size: -; v_call: TRBV2; j_call: TRBJ2-7; cdr3_nt: TGTGCCAGCACCTCCGATAGAGCCTACGAGCAGTACTTC; cdr3_aa: CASTSDRAYEQYF
d_call: -; clone_size: -; v_call: TRBV6-5; j_call: TRBJ1-6; cdr3_nt: TGTGCCAGCAGTCTCCTTGCGGACGGAGGATCACCCCTCCACTTT; cdr3_aa: CASSLLADGGSPLHF